These T cell receptor beta chains were read from a single sample in a study of cytomegalovirus exposure and HLA in healthy donors. The method was immunoSEQ multiplex PCR; TCRdb's version includes in-frame clones alone and lacks a portion of them. The table records more than 85,000 clones, about 93% of them present only once. Sequenced sample: PBMCs. These receptors came from a woman in her thirties in good health and CMV-seropositive. The conserved cysteine and the conserved F or W are not part of the CDR3 here. D genes are given only for firm matches. Expanded clones are given a class, and other clones once, few, many or no size at all.

v_call	d_call	j_call	clone_size	cdr3_aa
TRBV6-5	NA	TRBJ2-2	NA	ASREPGQNTGELF
TRBV5-1	TRBD2	TRBJ2-1	NA	ASSLSGSAPMKQF
TRBV11-1	NA	TRBJ2-5	NA	ASSRRTIEETQY
TRBV27	TRBD2	TRBJ2-1	NA	ASSPLGGYNEQF
TRBV30	TRBD1	TRBJ2-1	NA	AWSKTGGLYNEQF
TRBV5-3	NA	TRBJ1-5	NA	ARSLPIGRVVVRGNQPQH
TRBV19	TRBD1	TRBJ1-1	few	ASRVRGTEAF
TRBV18	NA	TRBJ2-7	NA	ASSPGYGGSYEQY
TRBV15	NA	TRBJ1-2	once	ATSRESWEHRAYGYT
TRBV30	NA	TRBJ1-2	NA	AWSVGVGAGYT
TRBV6-1	TRBD2	TRBJ2-7	NA	ASTAGGRVIYEQY
TRBV7-8	TRBD1	TRBJ2-6	NA	ASHHDRVLTGANVLT
TRBV21-1	NA	TRBJ2-1	NA	ASSNGLADEQF
TRBV7-9	TRBD1	TRBJ1-1	NA	ASSLLGQYNTEAF
TRBV27	TRBD2	TRBJ2-2	NA	ASSLLLAGGTGELF
TRBV7-6	TRBD1	TRBJ2-7	NA	ASSLERTGWPNSYEQY
TRBV5-1	TRBD1	TRBJ2-2	NA	ASSFPKQGARNTGELF
TRBV25-1	TRBD1	TRBJ2-1	NA	ASGQYNEQF
TRBV9	NA	TRBJ2-1	NA	ASSVLASGRTGGEQF
TRBV7-2	TRBD1	TRBJ2-3	NA	ASSTGTGHTDTQY
TRBV18	TRBD2	TRBJ2-7	NA	ASSPVAGGDHEQY
TRBV5-1	NA	TRBJ1-1	NA	ASRTGPNTEAF
TRBV28	NA	TRBJ2-2	NA	ASSLVVGELF
TRBV6-1	TRBD1	TRBJ1-2	NA	ASSEGDRRTYGYT
TRBV28	NA	TRBJ1-2	NA	ASSLFGGPVYGYT
TRBV30	TRBD2	TRBJ2-1	once	AWSGTSGTAEQF
TRBV30	NA	TRBJ2-1	NA	AWTGLSSGEQF
TRBV6-5	NA	TRBJ1-4	NA	ASSLGGTDEKLF
TRBV28	TRBD2	TRBJ2-1	NA	ASTPGLAGVYEQF
TRBV21-1	NA	TRBJ1-5	NA	ASSKKLQH
TRBV6-1	NA	TRBJ1-5	once	ASSLEGSNQPQH
TRBV29-1	NA	TRBJ1-2	NA	SAAGRPRGKVDGYT
TRBV10-1	TRBD2	TRBJ2-7	NA	ASPCGLAVPGETDEQY
TRBV6-1	NA	TRBJ2-7	NA	ASSEAWGLASYEQY
TRBV6-1	TRBD1	TRBJ1-2	once	ASSEGPTGPYGYT
TRBV7-9	NA	TRBJ2-5	few	ASRRQIQESQY
TRBV6-5	NA	TRBJ2-7	NA	ASSTGSDEQY
TRBV28	TRBD1	TRBJ2-7	once	ASSPRDSYEQY
TRBV7-6	TRBD2	TRBJ2-2	NA	ASSLVASGSGGAGELF
TRBV6-5	NA	TRBJ1-2	once	ASSPSRPINYGYT
TRBV6-1	TRBD1	TRBJ1-5	NA	ASRNTGGNQPQH
TRBV30	NA	TRBJ1-1	NA	AWRALSNTEAF
TRBV6-5	TRBD1	TRBJ2-1	once	ASSYRDSSYNEQF
TRBV4-3	NA	TRBJ2-1	NA	ASSQDWAGSSYNEQF
TRBV7-7	NA	TRBJ2-3	once	ASSPIGTGADTQY